These 29 T cell receptor beta chains came from one sample sequenced in a study of blood T cell repertoires in COVID-19. Profiling relied on immunoSEQ multiplex PCR, and the TCRdb table lists in-frame clones only, not all of them. This table holds tens of thousands of clones, about 90% found once. Sequencing was performed on peripheral blood. Receptors were obtained from a woman aged 65 to 85 with acute or convalescent COVID-19.

The CDR3 spells CASSPIRTGGSYGYTF. The CDR3 DNA reads as TGTGCCAGCAGTCCAATCAGGACAGGGGGAAGCTATGGCTACACCTTC. This rearrangement joins TRBV28 to TRBJ1-2, with 10 bases fitting TRBD1. This CDR3 has 16 residues. CDR1 and CDR2 from the germline V gene are MDHEN and SYDVKM. Trimming cost V 5 bases and J 4 bases; bases outside gene matches: 10.

The chain has TRBV6-2 or TRBV6-3 and TRBJ1-5; D is perhaps TRBD1 (5 bases). Trimming took off 4 bases at V and 3 bases at J, with 13 bases between the two ends. The CDR3 consists of 15 residues. The germline V gene encodes CDR1 MNHEY and CDR2 SVGEGT. CDR3 in DNA: TGTGCCAGCAGTTTCGCGGGGCATGACAATCAGCCCCAGCATTTT. The encoded protein is CASSFAGHDNQPQHF.

The chain links TRBV10-3 to TRBJ2-1, with TRBD2 identical over 9 bases. Germline assignment: CDR1 ENHRY and CDR2 SYGVKD. The CDR3 has 16 residues. Trimming took 2 bases from V and 6 from J; bases not matched to a gene: 8. CDR3 residues: CAISEELAGVGNEQFF. The CDR3 DNA reads as TGTGCCATCAGTGAGGAGTTAGCGGGAGTGGGCAATGAGCAGTTCTTC.

The V and J genes are TRBV24-1 and TRBJ1-2; 8 bases match TRBD1. V shed 1 base and J 7 bases; nucleotides not matched to a gene: 7. CDR3 length: 15 amino acids. Germline V gene data show CDR1 as KGHDR and CDR2 as SFDVKD. The CDR3 coding sequence is TGTGCCACCAGTGATTTCGGACAGGGCTTCGTTGGCTACACCTTC. This codes for CATSDFGQGFVGYTF.

The chain employs TRBV3-1 (or the pseudogene TRBV3-2) and TRBJ2-7, with TRBD2 identical over 7 bases. The germline gives CDR1 LGHDT, CDR2 YNNKEL (reference sequence). The J segment lost 3 bases and the V segment lost 4 bases, leaving 6 bases of the junction unmatched. This CDR3 comprises 14 residues. The CDR3 here is CASSPAGTNYEQYF. In nucleotides, the CDR3 is TGTGCCAGCAGCCCGGCTGGGACTAACTACGAGCAGTACTTC.

CDR3 region: CASSQEIGYSTSGANVLTF. The CDR3 coding sequence is TGTGCCAGCAGCCAAGAAATTGGGTACAGCACCTCTGGGGCCAACGTCCTGACTTTC. This rearrangement joins TRBV14 to TRBJ2-6, with D unclear. V shed 0 bases and J shed 0 bases, with 15 bases lying between them. Germline lookup yields CDR1 SGHDN and CDR2 FVKESK. This CDR3 has 19 residues.

This clone was seen a few times. The chain links TRBV10-1 to TRBJ1-5; the D gene is possibly TRBD1 (6 bases). The CDR3 runs 17 residues. The germline V gene has CDR1 WNHNN and CDR2 SYGVQD (reference sequence). The ends were cut back, 6 bases at V and 0 bases at J, with 18 bases in the middle. Here the CDR3 reads CASRQGFDDFSNQPQHF. CDR3 coding DNA: TGCGCCAGCAGGCAGGGGTTCGACGATTTTAGCAATCAGCCCCAGCATTTT.

The chain links TRBV9 to TRBJ1-2; the match to TRBD1 covers 7 bases. Per the germline V gene, CDR1 is SGDLS and CDR2 is YYNGEE. V dropped 2 bases and J dropped 0; count of bases not matched to a gene: 7. This CDR3 comprises 16 residues. CDR3 sequence reads: CASSVGRTGSNYGYTF. CDR3 nucleotide sequence: TGTGCCAGCAGCGTCGGAAGGACAGGCTCTAACTATGGCTACACCTTC.

The CDR3 sequence: CASSIRGSEQYF. Here the CDR3 DNA reads TGTGCCAGCAGTATCAGGGGCAGCGAGCAGTACTTC. The rearrangement links TRBV27 to TRBJ2-7, with a tentative D call TRBD1 (6 bases). From germline, CDR1 is MNHEY and CDR2 SMNVEV (reference sequence). V was pared by 5 bases and J by 6 bases, with 11 bases between. This CDR3 spans 12 amino acids.

The J gene is TRBJ1-5, the V gene TRBV28; the D is unclear. The V end was cut by 3 bases, the J end by 3 bases, with 9 bases between. The CDR3 has 14 amino acids. Germline-derived CDR1 and CDR2 are MDHEN and SYDVKM. The CDR3 reads CASSLFLVNQPQHF. The CDR3 DNA follows: TGTGCCAGCAGTTTGTTTTTAGTCAATCAGCCCCAGCATTTT.

The chain links TRBV29-1 to TRBJ2-3; D might be TRBD2 (6 bases). Trimming stripped 4 bases from V and 3 bases from J, with 8 bases between. This CDR3 comprises 12 residues. CDR1 is SQVTM, CDR2 ANQGSEA, per germline. Here the CDR3 reads CSVGGDTDTQYF. CDR3 DNA: TGCAGCGTTGGGGGGGATACAGATACGCAGTATTTT.

The chain combines TRBV2 with TRBJ2-3, with TRBD2 matching over 9 bases. The junction had 7 bases not matched to a gene; V was cut back by 6 bases and J by 3 bases. The germline CDR1 and CDR2 sequences are SNHLY and FYNNEI. This CDR3 contains 15 residues. CDR3 sequence reads: CASRRRTSVTDTQYF. DNA of the CDR3: TGTGCCAGCAGGAGAAGGACTAGCGTTACAGATACGCAGTATTTT.

V is TRBV30 and J is TRBJ2-7; the match to TRBD2 covers 15 bases. V lost 5 bases to trimming and J lost 3 bases; unmatched junction nucleotides: 5. The CDR3 extends over 15 amino acids. The germline CDR1 and CDR2 sequences are GTSNPN and SVGIG (reference sequence). CDR3 sequence (DNA): TGTGCCTGGCGCGGACTAGCGGGAGGGAACTACGAGCAGTACTTC. This encodes CAWRGLAGGNYEQYF.

The gene calls are TRBV4-1 and TRBJ1-2, with D possibly being TRBD1 (6 bases). The CDR3 is 15 amino acids. CDR1 is MGHRA, CDR2 YSYEKL, per germline. V lost 4 bases and J lost 0, with 12 bases in between. CDR3 sequence (DNA): TGCGCCAGCAGCCTTCGGGACACCTCTAACTATGGCTACACCTTC. The encoded protein is CASSLRDTSNYGYTF.

The chain recombines TRBV3-1 (or the pseudogene TRBV3-2) with TRBJ2-7; the match to TRBD2 covers 7 bases. Trimming cost V 1 base and J 12 bases; bases outside gene matches: 3. The CDR3 covers 11 residues. Germline V gene data show CDR1 as LGHDT and CDR2 as YNNKEL (reference sequence). The CDR3: CASSQGAGPYF. The CDR3 DNA is TGTGCCAGCAGCCAAGGAGCGGGACCGTACTTC.

V gene TRBV6-5 combines with J gene TRBJ2-7; unclear D gene. CDR3 length: 14 amino acids. Germline lookup yields CDR1 MNHEY and CDR2 SVGAGI. The V end lost 6 bases, the J end lost 3 bases, and 15 bases lay between the germline ends. CDR3 sequence: CASRPITPSYEQYF. The CDR3 DNA reads as TGTGCCAGCAGACCGATCACCCCCAGCTACGAGCAGTACTTC.

The chain has TRBV5-6 and TRBJ1-5; D ambiguous. Germline V gene data show CDR1 as SGHDT and CDR2 as YYEEEE. This CDR3 spans 14 amino acids. V was shortened by 1 base and J by 0 bases, with 5 bases between the two germline ends. The CDR3 protein is CASSLTGSNQPQHF. The CDR3 DNA follows: TGTGCCAGCAGCTTGACGGGTAGCAATCAGCCCCAGCATTTT.

This clone showed up just a few times. The rearrangement joins TRBV6-5 to TRBJ1-3; D is unresolved. Germline loops: CDR1 MNHEY, CDR2 SVGAGI. This CDR3 has 15 amino acids. The ends were cut back, 7 bases at V and 2 bases at J, with 15 bases in the middle. CDR3 loop: CASIGRTVPGNTIYF. Written as DNA, the CDR3 is TGTGCCAGCATCGGACGGACTGTTCCTGGAAACACCATATATTTT.

The chain joins TRBV24-1 to TRBJ2-1, with 7 bases fitting TRBD2. With 3 bases clipped from V and 3 bases from J, the junction kept 7 bases outside the gene matches. Germline lookup yields CDR1 KGHDR and CDR2 SFDVKD. This CDR3 spans 16 amino acids. CDR3 bases: TGTGCCACCAGTGATGCCATGGCGGGAGACTACAATGAGCAGTTCTTC. It is translated as CATSDAMAGDYNEQFF.

This rearrangement joins TRBV12-3 or TRBV12-4 to TRBJ2-7; D is unclear. The V end lost 7 bases, the J end lost 7 bases, and 17 bases lay between the germline ends. CDR3 length: 13 residues. The CDR3 sequence is CASTSGRVVEQYF. As DNA, the CDR3 is TGTGCCAGCACCTCTGGTAGAGTTGTAGAGCAGTACTTC.

This clone was seen a single time. This chain links TRBV5-6 with TRBJ2-1; possibly TRBD2 for D (6 bases). CDR1 is SGHDT and CDR2 is YYEEEE in the germline V gene. The germline V and J ends were trimmed by 0 bases and 7 bases, with 14 bases remaining between them. The CDR3 runs to 15 residues. In DNA form, the CDR3 reads TGTGCCAGCAGCTTGGCCGGACTACCCTGGAATGAGCAGTTCTTC. Protein: CASSLAGLPWNEQFF.

V is TRBV24-1 and J is TRBJ1-2; 12 bases line up with TRBD1. Germline CDR1 KGHDR, CDR2 SFDVKD. Trimming cost V 4 bases and J 10 bases; bases outside gene matches: 9. The CDR3 contains 15 residues. CDR3 in amino acids: CATSEAGTGGLDYTF. In nucleotides, the CDR3 is TGTGCCACCAGTGAAGCCGGGACAGGGGGCTTAGACTACACCTTC.

This clone was seen a single time. The V gene is TRBV9, the J gene TRBJ2-1, with TRBD2 matching 11 bases. There are 14 residues in the CDR3. Trimming cost V 0 bases and J 9 bases; bases outside gene matches: 2. CDR1 SGDLS and CDR2 YYNGEE come from the germline V gene. The CDR3 DNA reads TGTGCCAGCAGCGTAGCACTAGCGGGAGTTGAGCAGTTCTTC. This gives the protein CASSVALAGVEQFF. The variable domain in full, completed from reference TRBV9 and TRBJ2-1, reads DSGVTQTPKHLITATGQRVTLRCSPRSGDLSVYWYQQSLDQGLQFLIQYYNGEERAKGNILERFSAQQFPDLHSELNLSSLELGDSALYFCASSVALAGVEQFFGPGTRLTVL.

This clone has a single count. The rearrangement uses TRBV9 and TRBJ2-1; TRBD1 is a possible D gene (5 bases). Germline CDR1 and CDR2: SGDLS and YYNGEE. The germline V and J ends were trimmed by 4 bases and 7 bases, with 21 bases remaining between them. The CDR3 has 16 amino acids. The DNA of the CDR3 is TGTGCCAGCAGCAATATTTACGACACAGCAGGGAATGAGCAGTTCTTC. It codes for CASSNIYDTAGNEQFF.

V usage is TRBV5-5 and J usage is TRBJ2-5; D may be TRBD1 (5 bases). This CDR3 contains 13 residues. The V end lost 1 base, the J end lost 3 bases, and 7 bases lay between the germline ends. Germline V gene lookup returns CDR1 SGHKS and CDR2 YYEKEE (reference sequence). For the CDR3, the DNA is TGTGCCAGCAGCTTGCCAGGGAAAGAGACCCAGTACTTC. Encoded protein: CASSLPGKETQYF.

The genes are TRBV27 and TRBJ1-5, with D hard to call. The CDR3 loop spans 14 amino acids. Germline V lookup: CDR1 MNHEY, CDR2 SMNVEV (reference sequence). The V and J ends lost 2 bases and 0 bases respectively, with 5 bases between them. CDR3 DNA sequence: TGTGCCAGCAGTTTAGGCGGTAGCAATCAGCCCCAGCATTTT. It is translated as CASSLGGSNQPQHF.

This clone has a single count. V usage is TRBV5-6 and J usage is TRBJ2-1; TRBD2 aligns across 8 bases. V dropped 0 bases and J dropped 2; count of bases not matched to a gene: 4. There are 16 residues in the CDR3. Germline CDR1 reads SGHDT; CDR2 reads YYEEEE. The CDR3 here is CASSLATSGPYNEQFF. CDR3 nucleotides: TGTGCCAGCAGCTTGGCCACTAGCGGACCCTACAATGAGCAGTTCTTC.

This clone was observed a single time. The J gene is TRBJ1-3, the V gene TRBV5-6; 9 bases agree with TRBD1. CDR1 is SGHDT, CDR2 YYEEEE, per germline. The J segment lost 0 bases and the V segment lost 4 bases, leaving 8 bases of the junction unmatched. The CDR3 has 17 residues. CDR3 DNA: TGTGCCAGCAGCGAGTTGGACAGGGGTAGCTCTGGAAACACCATATATTTT. Amino acids: CASSELDRGSSGNTIYF.

The CDR3: CASSLTDTSYGYTF. In DNA form, the CDR3 reads TGCGCCAGCAGCTTGACGGACACCTCATATGGCTACACCTTC. The gene calls are TRBV5-1 and TRBJ1-2; weak D call: TRBD1 (5 bases). Germline V CDR1 and CDR2: SGHRS, YFSETQ. V shed 1 base and J shed 5 bases, with 12 bases lying between them. CDR3 length: 14 residues.